This passage covers 25 T cell receptor beta chains from one sample sequenced in a study of CD8+CD57+ T cells in acquired aplastic anemia. According to the study, genomic DNA was the template for TCR beta VDJ and CDR3 profiling. One entry per CDR3 protein, called by TCRdb with MiXCR from the reads. The table shows some 120,000 distinct CDR3 sequences, with roughly 50% occurring only once. Source material: sorted CD4+, CD8+, or CD8+CD57+ T cells (not recorded which) from PBMCs. All receptors come from a human donor in good health, serving as a control.

This clonotype has ten or more counts. The V gene is TRBV7-2, the J gene TRBJ2-2; 13 nucleotides agree with TRBD2. The CDR3 runs 17 residues. The germline gives CDR1 SGHTA, CDR2 FQGNSA. V shed 3 bases and J 6 bases; nucleotides not matched to a gene: 7. CDR3 sequence reads: CASSFPLAGGQAGELFF. CDR3 in DNA: TGTGCCAGCAGCTTCCCACTAGCGGGGGGGCAGGCCGGGGAGCTGTTTTTT.

The V and J genes are TRBV6-1 and TRBJ2-3; D unresolved. The CDR3 totals 14 residues. V shed 7 bases and J shed 0 bases, with 11 bases lying between them. Germline CDR1 reads MNHNS; CDR2 reads SASEGT. This chain's CDR3 is CASTATYSTDTQYF. CDR3 coding DNA: TGTGCCAGCACGGCTACCTATAGCACAGATACGCAGTATTTT.

The table lists this clonotype with many counts. The V call is TRBV12-3 or TRBV12-4, the J call TRBJ2-4; a possible D gene is TRBD2 (6 bases). Trimming took off 8 bases at V and 9 bases at J, with 17 bases between the two ends. This CDR3 region has 13 residues. CDR3 sequence reads: CASRRGGVSIQYF. The CDR3 DNA reads as TGTGCCAGCCGCCGTGGAGGGGTATCCATTCAGTACTTC.

This clonotype was recorded many times. The chain carries TRBV7-9 and TRBJ1-2; TRBD1 matches 8 bases. V was pared by 4 bases and J by 2 bases, with 6 bases of the junction left unmatched. The germline gives CDR1 SEHNR, CDR2 FQNEAQ (reference sequence). The CDR3 totals 15 residues. The CDR3 DNA is TGTGCCAGCAGCTGGTCCCAGGGGGCGAACTATGGCTACACCTTC. Protein sequence: CASSWSQGANYGYTF.

There are a few counts of this clonotype. This sequence joins TRBV10-3 and TRBJ2-7; D possibly corresponds to TRBD2 (5 bases). CDR3 size: 12 residues. Trimming left V 10 bases short and J 0 bases short, with 10 bases between. Germline-derived CDR1 and CDR2 are ENHRY and SYGVKD. As DNA, the CDR3 is TGTGCCACGGGGTCTAGCTCCTACGAGCAGTACTTC. Its protein product is CATGSSSYEQYF.

J is TRBJ2-7 and V is TRBV6-1; TRBD2 aligns across 12 bases. CDR1 and CDR2 (germline): MNHNS, SASEGT. This CDR3 contains 14 residues. The J segment lost 3 bases and the V segment lost 8 bases, leaving 5 bases of the junction unmatched. The CDR3: CASGTSGPIYEQYV. CDR3 DNA sequence: TGTGCCAGCGGGACTAGCGGGCCTATCTACGAGCAGTACGTC.

This chain connects TRBV7-6 to TRBJ2-7, with TRBD2 matching 7 bases. The V and J ends lost 5 bases and 2 bases, in that order; junction bases with no gene match: 3. Per germline, CDR1 SGHVS and CDR2 FNYEAQ. The CDR3 contains 13 residues. The CDR3 spells CASSREAAYEQYF. The CDR3 bases are TGTGCCAGCAGCCGGGAGGCCGCCTACGAGCAGTACTTC. Based on the CDR3 plus reference TRBV7-6 and TRBJ2-7, the full variable domain is GAGVSQSPRYKVTKRGQDVALRCDPISGHVSLYWYRQALGQGPEFLTYFNYEAQQDKSGLPNDRFSAERPEGSISTLTIQRTEQRDSAMYRCASSREAAYEQYFGPGTRLTVT.

This clonotype was seen ten or more times. The CDR3 region is CASSERTSGGQASDTQYF. The DNA for the CDR3 is TGTGCCAGCAGCGAACGGACTAGCGGGGGTCAGGCCTCGGATACGCAGTATTTT. V gene TRBV7-9 combines with J gene TRBJ2-3, with TRBD2 matching 13 bases. Germline V gene sequence: CDR1 SEHNR, CDR2 FQNEAQ (reference sequence). Trimming cost V 5 bases and J 6 bases; bases outside gene matches: 14. The CDR3 loop spans 18 amino acids.

This clonotype was detected ten times or more. CDR3 protein: CASSPGLTGTNTEAFF. CDR3 DNA sequence: TGTGCCAGCAGCCCGGGACTTACCGGAACGAACACTGAAGCTTTCTTT. The genes are TRBV5-5 and TRBJ1-1, with D perhaps matching TRBD1 (5 bases). The length of the CDR3 is 16 residues. The V and J ends lost 4 bases and 1 base respectively, with 17 bases between them. Germline V gives CDR1 SGHKS, CDR2 YYEKEE (reference sequence).

The sample holds many counts of this clonotype. The V gene is TRBV6-1, the J gene TRBJ1-2; D gene ambiguous. V lost 7 bases and J 8 bases, leaving 20 bases between the germline ends. This CDR3 is 14 amino acids long. Germline V CDR1 and CDR2: MNHNS, SASEGT. The DNA for the CDR3 is TGTGCCAGCACGGCAGGCTGGGTTTGGAACGGCTACACCTTC. Translated, it gives CASTAGWVWNGYTF.

The chain combines TRBV2 with TRBJ2-3, with 7 bases that match TRBD2. Germline V gene data show CDR1 as SNHLY and CDR2 as FYNNEI. Losses at the gene ends were 6 bases for V and 1 base for J; bases not matched to a gene: 4. The CDR3 length is 14 residues. The CDR3 reads CASSISGRTDTQYF. Here the CDR3 DNA reads TGTGCCAGCAGCATTAGCGGGCGCACAGATACGCAGTATTTT.

Details on this clonotype: This likely comes from a read error, as the CDR3 has no conserved phenylalanine or tryptophan at its end. The V gene is TRBV7-3, the J gene TRBJ1-6; 8 nucleotides align to TRBD1. The CDR3 covers 13 residues. V was clipped by 4 bases and J by 14 bases; unmatched bases: 7. Germline V gene lookup returns CDR1 SGHTA and CDR2 FQGTGA. The CDR3 loop reads CASSSQGARTLHS. CDR3 nucleotide sequence: TGTGCCAGCAGCTCCCAGGGGGCCCGCACCCTCCACTCT.

J is TRBJ1-1 and V is TRBV6-1; a possible D gene is TRBD1 (6 bases). The V and J ends lost 4 bases and 10 bases respectively, with 13 bases between them. CDR1 is MNHNS, CDR2 SASEGT, per germline. The CDR3 runs 12 residues. The CDR3 region is CASSVTGNGAFF. CDR3 nucleotide sequence: TGTGCCAGCAGTGTCACAGGGAATGGAGCTTTCTTT.

This chain links TRBV7-2 with TRBJ1-2; D uncertain. The CDR3 extends over 13 amino acids. Trimming pared 3 bases from V and 5 bases from J, leaving 10 bases between. The V gene's germline CDR1 is SGHTA and CDR2 FQGNSA. The CDR3 DNA reads as TGTGCCAGCAGCTTTGCCGGTGCTTATGGCTACACCTTC. Its protein is CASSFAGAYGYTF.

Remarks on this clonotype: At one boundary the junction diverges from the germline segment, which might be a read error. This chain connects TRBV15 to TRBJ1-4; no reliable D call. This CDR3 region has 16 residues. From germline, CDR1 is LNHNV and CDR2 YYDKDF (reference sequence). In nucleotides, the CDR3 is TGTACCACCAGCAGAGATAGTCGGGGAGCTAATGAAAAACTGTTTTTT. Its translation: CTTSRDSRGANEKLFF. The full variable domain, its missing parts supplied by reference TRBV15 and TRBJ1-4, is DAMVIQNPRYQVTQFGKPVTLSCSQTLNHNVMYWYQQKSSQAPKLLFHYYDKDFNNEADTPDNFQSRRPNTSFCFLDIRSPGLGDTAMYLCTTSRDSRGANEKLFFGSGTQLSVL.

There are a few counts of this clonotype. The rearrangement links TRBV5-1 to TRBJ1-2; D remains ambiguous. With 4 bases removed from V and 3 bases from J, the gap between germline ends came to 13 bases. The CDR3 has 14 residues. CDR1 and CDR2 from the germline V gene are SGHRS and YFSETQ. DNA for the CDR3: TGCGCCAGCAGCGCCGTGGATGTGGACTATGGCTACACCTTC. As protein: CASSAVDVDYGYTF.

A word on this clonotype: A read error may explain this, as a much larger clone is one base away. In nucleotides, the CDR3 is TGTGCCTGGAGTAGACCCACTGAAGCTTTCTTT. It codes for CAWSRPTEAFF. The chain employs TRBV30 and TRBJ1-1; unclear D gene. V lost 2 bases and J 4 bases, leaving 5 bases between the germline ends. The CDR3 has 11 residues. From germline, CDR1 is GTSNPN and CDR2 SVGIG (reference sequence).

Only a few counts were recorded for this clonotype. CDR3 in DNA: TGTGCCAGCAGCCCCCGGGGGGGTCTCTCGAACACCGGGGAGCTGTTTTTT. It codes for CASSPRGGLSNTGELFF. V gene TRBV11-1 combines with J gene TRBJ2-2, with 8 bases lining up with TRBD2. CDR3 length equals 17 residues. CDR1 and CDR2 (germline): SGHAT, FQDESV (reference sequence). V was pared by 5 bases and J by 0 bases, with 8 bases of the junction left unmatched. Full variable domain (remainder filled in from reference TRBV11-1 and TRBJ2-2): EAEVAQSPRYKITEKSQAVAFWCDPISGHATLYWYRQILGQGPELLVQFQDESVVDDSQLPKDRFSAERLKGVDSTLKIQPAELGDSAMYLCASSPRGGLSNTGELFFGEGSRLTVL.

This clonotype was seen ten or more times. The CDR3 DNA reads TGTGCCAGTAGTACCCCACGGGGGCGAATTAACACTGAAGCTTTCTTT. Its protein is CASSTPRGRINTEAFF. The chain employs TRBV19 and TRBJ1-1, with D possibly TRBD1 on 6 matching bases. This CDR3 region has 16 residues. Germline values: CDR1 LNHDA, CDR2 SQIVND (reference sequence). With 4 bases removed from V and 2 bases from J, the gap between germline ends came to 17 bases.

This clonotype has at least ten counts. This sequence joins TRBV7-2 and TRBJ2-7; either TRBD1 or TRBD2 may supply D (6 bases each). The CDR3 extends over 15 amino acids. The ends were cut back, 5 bases at V and 2 bases at J, with 16 bases in the middle. Per germline, CDR1 SGHTA and CDR2 FQGNSA. CDR3 coding DNA: TGTGCCAGCAGCAACCGGGGGACAAAAACCTACGAGCAGTACTTC. Amino acid sequence: CASSNRGTKTYEQYF. Full variable domain (remainder filled in from reference TRBV7-2 and TRBJ2-7): GAGVSQSPSNKVTEKGKDVELRCDPISGHTALYWYRQSLGQGLEFLIYFQGNSAPDKSGLPSDRFSAERTGGSVSTLTIQRTQQEDSAVYLCASSNRGTKTYEQYFGPGTRLTVT.

This clonotype was picked up many times. The CDR3 here is CASSLAGSNQPQHF. The CDR3 bases are TGTGCCAGCAGCTTAGCAGGTAGCAATCAGCCCCAGCATTTT. The chain joins TRBV7-2 to TRBJ1-5, with no clear D. Trimming removed 0 bases at V and 0 bases at J, with 3 bases between. The CDR3 is 14 residues long. Germline-derived CDR1 and CDR2 are SGHTA and FQGNSA.

The chain is built from TRBV6-1 and TRBJ1-6, with 7 bases aligning to TRBD1. Trimming took 5 bases from V and 7 from J; bases not matched to a gene: 2. Per the germline V gene, CDR1 is MNHNS and CDR2 is SASEGT. CDR3 length: 13 residues. The CDR3 DNA reads as TGTGCCAGCAGTCGACAGGGAAATTCACCCCTCCACTTT. Encoded protein: CASSRQGNSPLHF.

The J gene is TRBJ1-5, the V gene TRBV2, with no clear D. The CDR3 covers 13 residues. V was trimmed by 2 bases and J by 15 bases, leaving 17 bases between them. Looked up from germline, CDR1 is SNHLY and CDR2 is FYNNEI. The CDR3 spells CASSELGVKVGHF. The CDR3 DNA reads as TGTGCCAGCAGTGAACTCGGGGTGAAGGTAGGGCATTTT.

The rearrangement links TRBV19 to TRBJ1-5; TRBD1 aligns across 9 bases. Trimming took 4 bases from V and 5 from J; bases not matched to a gene: 6. CDR3 length equals 15 residues. Germline V CDR1 and CDR2: LNHDA, SQIVND (reference sequence). CDR3 in amino acids: CASSTLGQGYQPQHF. The CDR3 coding sequence is TGTGCCAGTAGTACCCTCGGACAGGGGTATCAGCCCCAGCATTTT.

This clonotype was counted ten times or more. The rearrangement uses TRBV2 and TRBJ2-7; 8 bases align to TRBD1. The germline V gene encodes CDR1 SNHLY and CDR2 FYNNEI. The CDR3 covers 15 residues. The V gene end was trimmed by 8 bases and the J gene end by 3 bases; junction bases not matched to a gene: 12. CDR3 coding DNA: TGTGCCAGCCGCCTAGGACAGGGCTTATACTACGAGCAGTACTTC. This sequence encodes CASRLGQGLYYEQYF. Drawing the rest from reference TRBV2 and TRBJ2-7, the complete variable domain is EPEVTQTPSHQVTQMGQEVILRCVPISNHLYFYWYRQILGQKVEFLVSFYNNEISEKSEIFDDQFSVERPDGSNFTLKIRSTKLEDSAMYFCASRLGQGLYYEQYFGPGTRLTVT.